This TCR beta chain emerged from a study of blood T cells in healthy people across ages. Next came a second PCR, run for roughly 7 to 12 cycles, which used a sample-barcoded 5' primer along with a J-beta primer mix. Each CDR3 protein is one row after TCRdb ran MiXCR on the 5' RACE reads. Of over 1,500,000 distinct CDR3 sequences listed, about 49% were seen once; the top ten hold 2% to 2.5%. Donor samples were obtained from healthy Caucasian individuals from Russia, aged about 6 to 100. Each sample used at least 6 million PBMCs. This CDR3 is 14 amino acids long. Trimming pared 2 bases from V and 7 bases from J, leaving 11 bases between. CDR1 and CDR2 (germline): MNHEY, SVGAGI. As to this clonotype: The antigen is undetermined.

Study findings and constraints: Leaving the PBMCs unsorted stopped any conclusive comparison of naive versus antigen-experienced cells.

The source of this sequence is a woman in her thirties or forties in good health. V usage is TRBV6-5 and J usage is TRBJ1-4, with D maybe TRBD1 (5 bases). The sequencing sample was made of blood. The CDR3 nucleotides read TGTGCCAGCAGTTACAGGCAGGGTACTGAAAAACTGTTTTTT. It codes for CASSYRQGTEKLFF.